This TCR beta chain was profiled in a study of cytomegalovirus exposure and HLA in healthy donors. General study points: There were some 150 TCR beta chains listed as cytomegalovirus-associated. In a later analysis, fewer than 20,000 TCR beta sequences were associated with HLA alleles at 0.05 false discovery rate.

PCR primers comprised 60 Vbeta and 13 Jbeta primers. Method: immunoSEQ multiplex PCR; TCRdb's copy keeps in-frame clones and lacks some. Among under 200,000 clones, 85% were seen once, and the ten largest hold approximately 2.4%. This CDR3 is built from 14 residues. CDR1 is MNHNS and CDR2 is SASEGT in the germline V gene. V lost 4 bases and J lost 4, with 14 bases in between. For this clone: The antigen remains unidentified.

Sequencing was done on a sample of PBMCs. This receptor was taken from a woman aged 50 to 65 in good health and CMV-seronegative. The V gene is TRBV6-1, the J gene TRBJ2-7; D perhaps matches TRBD1 (5 bases). This CDR3 is CASSAARVGYEQYF. CDR3 DNA: TGTGCCAGCAGTGCCGCCAGGGTAGGATACGAGCAGTACTTC.